The clone carrying this T cell receptor beta chain has only one observation. The data belong to a study of shared clonotypes between healthy human individuals. For the study at large: Two female and three male donors aged 18 to 49 were enrolled.

Some clones are missing from TCRdb's copy, which holds only in-frame ones; the method was immunoSEQ multiplex PCR. The data hold 2 million to 2.5 million clones, with 90% to 96% observed a single time. The sample comprised naive CD4+ T cells sorted from blood. Subset specified: CD45RA+ positively selected. This sequence originates from a man aged 18 to 30 in good health.

The CDR3 here is CASSHHPGTVATYNEQFF. CDR3 coding DNA: TGTGCCAGCAGTCATCACCCTGGGACAGTCGCAACCTACAATGAGCAGTTCTTC. This chain connects TRBV2 to TRBJ2-1; TRBD1 agrees at 7 bases. CDR1 is SNHLY, CDR2 FYNNEI, per germline. V shed 5 bases, J shed 2 bases, and the junction held 15 bases outside the gene matches. The CDR3 totals 18 residues.